What follows are 2 T cell receptor beta chains derived from one specimen sequenced in a study of shared clonotypes between healthy human individuals. In the naive CD8 group, cells lacked CD45RO and were positively selected for CCR7, so terminally differentiated effector memory CD45RA+ cells were left out. TCRdb's table, derived via immunoSEQ multiplex PCR, lists solely in-frame clones and lacks some. The sample contains approximately 840,000 clones, 96% of which appear only once. The sample was naive CD8+ T cells sorted from blood. The receptors here all came from a man younger than 45 in good health.

The chain has TRBV6-6 and TRBJ2-7; no clear D gene. V shed 6 bases and J shed 3 bases, with 6 bases lying between them. The CDR3 sequence is 11 residues long. Germline assignment: CDR1 MNHNY and CDR2 SVGAGI (reference sequence). The CDR3 region is CASRASYEQYF. The CDR3 DNA follows: TGTGCCAGCAGAGCTAGCTACGAGCAGTACTTC.

This sequence joins TRBV5-5 and TRBJ2-3; D possibly uses TRBD1 or TRBD2 (5 bases each). The germline V and J ends were trimmed by 3 bases and 6 bases, with 14 bases remaining between them. CDR3 length: 14 amino acids. Germline V gives CDR1 SGHKS, CDR2 YYEKEE (reference sequence). CDR3 in DNA: TGTGCCAGCAGCTGGGGGAACCCGCGGGATACGCAGTATTTT. Its protein product is CASSWGNPRDTQYF.